Reported below is one T cell receptor beta chain. There are a few counts of this clonotype. Its antigen target is currently unknown. No base qualities exist here, and no much larger clone lies one base off it. The cysteine opens and the phenylalanine closes a CDR3 of 17 amino acids. Of the read, only the CDR3 DNA is kept; its 51 bases are in frame from base 1. The germline V gene gives CDR1 as SGHTA and CDR2 as FQGTGA. V is reduced by 2 bases and J by 4 bases, leaving a spacing of 17 bases between them. The data originate from a study of early T cells in non-severe SARS-CoV-2 infection (dated by TCRdb to about 2021). In terms of the full investigation: Bulk RNA from unsorted whole blood was used for TCR sequencing, so alpha and beta chains could not be paired.

A case-control design nested within a healthcare worker cohort in London, UK, was used, with weekly nasopharyngeal swab PCR tests and blood sampling performed. Healthcare workers were recruited between 23 and 31 March 2020, during the week of the UK lockdown, and were followed weekly for up to roughly 16 weeks. Receptors were amplified or captured by 5' RACE. Sequenced using a NextSeq 500. In the TCR library protocol, unique molecular identifiers were attached to individual cDNA molecules to correct for PCR bias and sequencing error. Both TCR alpha and beta chains were sequenced, and tight co-correlation was observed between alpha and beta sequence abundances in each sample. Per the original workflow: Decombinator V4 was used to annotate the V gene, J gene and CDR3 of the TCR sequences. TCRs were defined as expanded if a significant change between any two time points was detected under a Poisson model with p below 0.0001. Abundances of TCRs were expressed as counts per million after normalisation to the total number of TCRs sequenced in each sample. TRAV1-2 paired with TRAJ12, TRAJ20 or TRAJ33 defined MAIT TCRs, while TRAV10 paired with TRAJ18 defined iNKT TCRs. A search of VDJdb, accessed on 1 November 2021, was run for TCRs annotated to CMV, EBV and SARS-CoV-2, with TCRs annotated for multiple antigens excluded. TCRdb reprocessing: public reads trimmed at Q25 with fastp, clones called with MiXCR, in-frame beta chains kept. Each CDR3 protein gets just one entry, which takes the most common genes and DNA from the rows behind it. These V and J calls originate from TCRdb's pipeline instead of the authors' own analysis. The sample data list 70,000 to 95,000 distinct CDR3 sequences, and 14% to 15% of these were observed just once. The biggest ten clones account for just under 0.6% of the sample.

Points the paper makes about the study in general: VDJdb matching was skewed toward anti-spike CD8 responses and likely underestimated virus-specific expansions by missing private and CD4 specificities.

The material sequenced was whole blood. This sequence was found in an adult who was a healthcare worker with PCR-confirmed SARS-CoV-2 infection or an uninfected control (not recorded which). The chain couples TRBV7-3 to TRBJ2-2; the D gene cannot be resolved beyond TRBD1 or TRBD2, each matching 5 bases. CDR3 protein: CASSLWGQSGVTGELFF. The DNA reads as follows: TGTGCCAGCAGCTTATGGGGCCAATCCGGGGTCACCGGGGAGCTGTTTTTT.